Sequencing of this T cell receptor beta chain was carried out in a study of identical twins. Notes on the study in general: Fewer insertions were carried by abundant cord blood beta clonotypes, but none was seen in memory repertoires. Among out-of-frame alpha sequences shared by twins, low generation probability occurred in excess.

This CDR3 is built from 13 residues. Trimming left V 2 bases short and J 3 bases short, with 5 bases between. Germline V lookup: CDR1 LGHDT, CDR2 YNNKEL (reference sequence). In this sample, this clonotype turned up many times. The antigen remains undetermined. TCRdb passed the 5' RACE reads through MiXCR, listing each CDR3 protein once. The profile covers around 140,000 distinct CDR3 sequences, with around 3.5% appearing a single time and 8.1% taken by the ten largest. This sequence joins TRBV3-1 and TRBJ2-1; D ambiguous. The sequence derives from a man between 18 and 29 years old in good health. The specimen was memory T cells sorted from blood. CDR3 sequence (DNA): TGTGCCAGCAGCCAACGCTACTACAATGAGCAGTTCTTC. Encoded protein: CASSQRYYNEQFF.